This T cell receptor (beta chain) is drawn from a study of CD8+CD57+ T cells in acquired aplastic anemia. The V gene lost 10 bases and the J gene lost 10 bases, with 26 bases spanning the gap. The germline V gene encodes CDR1 ENHRY and CDR2 SYGVKD. This CDR3 comprises 15 residues. This clonotype was seen at least ten times. The study profiled TCR beta VDJ and CDR3 using genomic DNA as template. Each CDR3 protein is one row after TCRdb ran MiXCR on the reads. The table has some 220,000 distinct CDR3 sequences, 34% seen once. V is TRBV10-3 and J is TRBJ2-1; D is perhaps TRBD2 (5 bases). The clonotype comes from a human donor in good health, serving as a control. The specimen sequenced was sorted CD4+, CD8+, or CD8+CD57+ T cells (not recorded which) from PBMCs. The CDR3 here is CASSDGPRTREEQFF. The CDR3 DNA reads TGTGCCAGCAGCGACGGCCCCAGGACGAGGGAGGAGCAGTTCTTC.